This TCR beta chain was sequenced in a study of cytomegalovirus exposure and HLA in healthy donors. Study at large: Early on, a data release was issued that held roughly 86 million unique TCRs from HLA-typed donors.

Study-level results: It was reported that TCR beta sequences correctly inferred the HLA-A and HLA-B alleles for most subjects. It was reported in a later analysis that an Asian-associated ancestry cluster showed fewer N-insertions than the 666-donor mean.

PCR employed 60 Vbeta and 13 Jbeta primers. The table came from immunoSEQ multiplex PCR; TCRdb's copy has only in-frame clones and leaves some out. This table holds over 150,000 clones, 80% to 90% found once. This CDR3 comprises 19 residues. Per germline, CDR1 SGHTA and CDR2 FQGTGA. The J segment lost 8 bases and the V segment lost 5 bases, leaving 20 bases of the junction unmatched. Concerning this clone: Its target is not known.

The specimen was PBMCs. This chain connects TRBV7-3 to TRBJ2-1; 11 bases agree with TRBD2. The receptor's source is a girl aged 2 to 9 in good health and CMV-seropositive. The DNA for the CDR3 is TGTGCCAGCAGCCAGGGGGTAGCGGGAGGGCCGGGGTTTACGGATGAGCAGTTCTTC. Protein sequence: CASSQGVAGGPGFTDEQFF.